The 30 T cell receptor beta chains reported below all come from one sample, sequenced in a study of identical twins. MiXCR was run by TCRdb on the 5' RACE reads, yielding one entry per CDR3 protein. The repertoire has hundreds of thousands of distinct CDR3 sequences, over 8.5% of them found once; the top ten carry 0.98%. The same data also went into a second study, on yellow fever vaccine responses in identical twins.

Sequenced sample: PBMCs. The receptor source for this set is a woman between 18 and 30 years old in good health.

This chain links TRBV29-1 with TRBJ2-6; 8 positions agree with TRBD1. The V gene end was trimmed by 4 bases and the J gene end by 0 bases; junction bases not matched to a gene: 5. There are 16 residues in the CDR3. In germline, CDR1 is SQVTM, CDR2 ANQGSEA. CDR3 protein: CSVGLTGGSGANVLTF. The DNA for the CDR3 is TGCAGCGTTGGCTTAACAGGGGGCTCTGGGGCCAACGTCCTGACTTTC. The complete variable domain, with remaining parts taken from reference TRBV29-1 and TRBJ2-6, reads SAVISQKPSRDICQRGTSLTIQCQVDSQVTMMFWYRQQPGQSLTLIATANQGSEATYESGFVIDKFPISRPNLTFSTLTVSNMSPEDSSIYLCSVGLTGGSGANVLTFGAGSRLTVL.

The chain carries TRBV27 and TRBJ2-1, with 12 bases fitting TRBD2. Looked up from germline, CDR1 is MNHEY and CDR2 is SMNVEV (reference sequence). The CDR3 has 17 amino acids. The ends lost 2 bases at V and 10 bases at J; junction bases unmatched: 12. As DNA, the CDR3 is TGTGCCAGCAGTTTAGAAAGGTGGGAGACTAGCGGGAGCGAGCAGTTCTTC. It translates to CASSLERWETSGSEQFF.

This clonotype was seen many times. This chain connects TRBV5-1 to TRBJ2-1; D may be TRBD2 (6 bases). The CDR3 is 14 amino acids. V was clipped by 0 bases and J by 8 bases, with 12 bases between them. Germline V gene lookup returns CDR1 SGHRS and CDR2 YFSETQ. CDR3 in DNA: TGCGCCAGCAGCTTGGAACTAGCTAGTGATGAGCAGTTCTTC. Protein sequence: CASSLELASDEQFF.

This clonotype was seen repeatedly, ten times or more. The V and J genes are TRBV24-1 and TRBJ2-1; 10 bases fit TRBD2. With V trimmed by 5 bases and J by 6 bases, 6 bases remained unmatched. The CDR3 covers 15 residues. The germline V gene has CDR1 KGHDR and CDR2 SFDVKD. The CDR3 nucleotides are TGTGCCACCAGTGGCCAACTAGCGGGAATCAATGAGCAGTTCTTC. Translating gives CATSGQLAGINEQFF.

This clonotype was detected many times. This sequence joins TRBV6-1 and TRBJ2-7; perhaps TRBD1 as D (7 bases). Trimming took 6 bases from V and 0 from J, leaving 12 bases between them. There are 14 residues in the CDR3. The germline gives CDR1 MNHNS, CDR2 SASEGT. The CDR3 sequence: CASRRGTASYEQYF. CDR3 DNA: TGTGCCAGCAGGCGCGGGACAGCCTCCTACGAGCAGTACTTC.

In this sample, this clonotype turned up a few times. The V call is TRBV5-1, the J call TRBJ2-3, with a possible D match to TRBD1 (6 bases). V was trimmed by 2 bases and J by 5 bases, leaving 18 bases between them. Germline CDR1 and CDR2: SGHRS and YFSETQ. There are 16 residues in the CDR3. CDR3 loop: CASSFTGTTALDTQYF. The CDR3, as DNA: TGCGCCAGCAGCTTCACCGGGACAACCGCGTTAGATACGCAGTATTTT.

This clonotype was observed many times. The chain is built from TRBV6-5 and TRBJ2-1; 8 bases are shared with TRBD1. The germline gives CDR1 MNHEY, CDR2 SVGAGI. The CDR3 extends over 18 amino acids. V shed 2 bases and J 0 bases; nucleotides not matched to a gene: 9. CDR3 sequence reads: CASSYTGQAISSYNEQFF. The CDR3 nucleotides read TGTGCCAGCAGTTACACGGGACAGGCGATTAGCTCCTACAATGAGCAGTTCTTC.

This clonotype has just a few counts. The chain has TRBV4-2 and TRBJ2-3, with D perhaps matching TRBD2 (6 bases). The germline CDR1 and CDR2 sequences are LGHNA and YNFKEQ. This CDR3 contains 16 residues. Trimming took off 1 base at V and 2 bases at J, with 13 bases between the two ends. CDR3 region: CASSQVAGPATDTQYF. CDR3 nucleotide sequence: TGTGCCAGCAGCCAAGTCGCGGGGCCTGCCACAGATACGCAGTATTTT.

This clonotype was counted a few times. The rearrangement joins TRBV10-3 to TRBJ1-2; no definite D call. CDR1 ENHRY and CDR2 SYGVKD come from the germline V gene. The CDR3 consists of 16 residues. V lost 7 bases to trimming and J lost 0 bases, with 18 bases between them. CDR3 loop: CAITPLESLTNYGYTF. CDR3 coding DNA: TGTGCCATCACCCCGTTGGAGAGTCTAACTAACTATGGCTACACCTTC.

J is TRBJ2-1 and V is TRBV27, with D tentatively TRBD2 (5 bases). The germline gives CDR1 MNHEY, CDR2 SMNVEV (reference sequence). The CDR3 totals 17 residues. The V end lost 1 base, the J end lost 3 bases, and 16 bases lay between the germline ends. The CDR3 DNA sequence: TGTGCCAGCAGTTTATGGTCCGGGGATTGGGTCTACAATGAGCAGTTCTTC. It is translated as CASSLWSGDWVYNEQFF.

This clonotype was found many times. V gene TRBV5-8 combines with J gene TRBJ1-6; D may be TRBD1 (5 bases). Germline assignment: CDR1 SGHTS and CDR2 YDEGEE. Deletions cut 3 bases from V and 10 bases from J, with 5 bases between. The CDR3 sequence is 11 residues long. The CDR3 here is CASSSGSPLHF. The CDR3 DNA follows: TGTGCCAGCAGCTCAGGGTCACCCCTCCACTTT.

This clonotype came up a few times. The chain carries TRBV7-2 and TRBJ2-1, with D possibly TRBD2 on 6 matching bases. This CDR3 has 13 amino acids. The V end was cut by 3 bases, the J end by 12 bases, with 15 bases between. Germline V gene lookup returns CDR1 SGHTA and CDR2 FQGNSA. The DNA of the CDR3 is TGTGCCAGCAGCTTGCAACTGGAAGCGGGGCAGTTCTTC. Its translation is CASSLQLEAGQFF.

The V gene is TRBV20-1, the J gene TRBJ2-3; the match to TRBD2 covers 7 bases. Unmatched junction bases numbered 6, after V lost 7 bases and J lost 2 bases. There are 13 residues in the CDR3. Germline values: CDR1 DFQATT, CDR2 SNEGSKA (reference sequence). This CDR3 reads CSGQAGTTDTQYF. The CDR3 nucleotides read TGCAGTGGCCAAGCGGGGACCACAGATACGCAGTATTTT.

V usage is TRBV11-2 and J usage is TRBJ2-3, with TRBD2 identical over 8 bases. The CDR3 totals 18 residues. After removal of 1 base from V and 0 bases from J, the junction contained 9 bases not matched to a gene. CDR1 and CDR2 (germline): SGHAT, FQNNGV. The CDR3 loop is CASSLGGGPGPSTDTQYF. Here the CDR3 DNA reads TGTGCCAGCAGCTTAGGCGGGGGGCCGGGGCCTAGCACAGATACGCAGTATTTT.

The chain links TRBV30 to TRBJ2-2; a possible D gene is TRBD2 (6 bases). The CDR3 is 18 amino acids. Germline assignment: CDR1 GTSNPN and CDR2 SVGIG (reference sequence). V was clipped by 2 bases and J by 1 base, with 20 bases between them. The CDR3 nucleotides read TGTGCCTGGAGTCGCCGGAGGGATACAGAGAGGAACACCGGGGAGCTGTTTTTT. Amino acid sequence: CAWSRRRDTERNTGELFF.

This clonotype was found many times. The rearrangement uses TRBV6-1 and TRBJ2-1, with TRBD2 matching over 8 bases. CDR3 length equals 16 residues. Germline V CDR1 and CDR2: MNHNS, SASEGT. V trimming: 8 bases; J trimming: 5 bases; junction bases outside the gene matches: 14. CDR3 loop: CASSGGGHDGNNEQFF. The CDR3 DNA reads TGTGCCAGCTCGGGAGGGGGGCACGACGGAAACAATGAGCAGTTCTTC.

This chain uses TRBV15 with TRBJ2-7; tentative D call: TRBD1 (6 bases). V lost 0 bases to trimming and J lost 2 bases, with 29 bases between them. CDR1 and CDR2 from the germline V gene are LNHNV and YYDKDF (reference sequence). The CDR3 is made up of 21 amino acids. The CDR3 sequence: CATSRDPRIPFAGTSPYEQYF. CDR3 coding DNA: TGTGCCACCAGCAGAGATCCCCGGATCCCCTTTGCCGGGACATCTCCCTACGAGCAGTACTTC.

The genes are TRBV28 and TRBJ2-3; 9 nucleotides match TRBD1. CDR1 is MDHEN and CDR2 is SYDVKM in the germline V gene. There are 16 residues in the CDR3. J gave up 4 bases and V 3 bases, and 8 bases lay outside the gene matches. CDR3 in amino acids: CASSLRDRASPDTQYF. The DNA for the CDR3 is TGTGCCAGCAGTTTGAGGGACAGGGCCTCTCCAGATACGCAGTATTTT. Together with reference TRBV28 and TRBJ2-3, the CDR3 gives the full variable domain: DVKVTQSSRYLVKRTGEKVFLECVQDMDHENMFWYRQDPGLGLRLIYFSYDVKMKEKGDIPEGYSVSREKKERFSLILESASTNQTSMYLCASSLRDRASPDTQYFGPGTRLTVL.

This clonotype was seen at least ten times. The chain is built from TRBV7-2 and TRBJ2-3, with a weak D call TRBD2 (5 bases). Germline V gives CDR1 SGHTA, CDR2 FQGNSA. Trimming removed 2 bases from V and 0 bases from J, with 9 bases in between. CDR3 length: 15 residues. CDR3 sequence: CASSLQRRSTDTQYF. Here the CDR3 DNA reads TGTGCCAGCAGCTTACAGCGGCGTAGCACAGATACGCAGTATTTT.

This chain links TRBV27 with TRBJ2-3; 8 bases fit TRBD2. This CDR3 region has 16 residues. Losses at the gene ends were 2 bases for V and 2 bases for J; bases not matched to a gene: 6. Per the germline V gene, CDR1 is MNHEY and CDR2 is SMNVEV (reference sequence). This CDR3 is CASSLRGGAFTDTQYF. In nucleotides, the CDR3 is TGTGCCAGCAGTTTACGGGGGGGGGCCTTCACAGATACGCAGTATTTT.

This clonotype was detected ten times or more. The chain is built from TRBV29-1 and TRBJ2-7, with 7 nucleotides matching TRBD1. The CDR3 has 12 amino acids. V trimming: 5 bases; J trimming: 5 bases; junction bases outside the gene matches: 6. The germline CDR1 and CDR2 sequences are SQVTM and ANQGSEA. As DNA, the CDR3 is TGCAGCGTTAGGACAGGTATCAACGAGCAGTACTTC. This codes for CSVRTGINEQYF.

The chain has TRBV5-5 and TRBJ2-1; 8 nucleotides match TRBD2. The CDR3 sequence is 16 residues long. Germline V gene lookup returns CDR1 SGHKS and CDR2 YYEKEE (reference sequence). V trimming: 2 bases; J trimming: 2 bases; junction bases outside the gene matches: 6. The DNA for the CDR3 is TGTGCCAGCAGCTTTACCGAGCGGGGGCCCTACAATGAGCAGTTCTTC. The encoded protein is CASSFTERGPYNEQFF.

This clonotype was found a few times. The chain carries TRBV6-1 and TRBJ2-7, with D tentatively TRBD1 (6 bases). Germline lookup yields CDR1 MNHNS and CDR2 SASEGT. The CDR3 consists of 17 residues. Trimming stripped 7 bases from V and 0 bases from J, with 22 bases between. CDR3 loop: CASNTLQGPFSSYEQYF. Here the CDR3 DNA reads TGTGCCAGCAATACCCTACAGGGCCCGTTTAGCTCCTACGAGCAGTACTTC.

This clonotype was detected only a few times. In nucleotides, the CDR3 is TGTGCCAGCAGACCCGAGACAGGTCCTAATTCACCCCTCCACTTT. It yields the protein CASRPETGPNSPLHF. The J gene is TRBJ1-6, the V gene TRBV28, with D maybe TRBD1 (6 bases). Germline assignment: CDR1 MDHEN and CDR2 SYDVKM. Trimming pared 6 bases from V and 6 bases from J, leaving 15 bases between. There are 15 residues in the CDR3. The full variable domain, with the rest looked up from reference TRBV28 and TRBJ1-6, is DVKVTQSSRYLVKRTGEKVFLECVQDMDHENMFWYRQDPGLGLRLIYFSYDVKMKEKGDIPEGYSVSREKKERFSLILESASTNQTSMYLCASRPETGPNSPLHFGNGTRLTVT.

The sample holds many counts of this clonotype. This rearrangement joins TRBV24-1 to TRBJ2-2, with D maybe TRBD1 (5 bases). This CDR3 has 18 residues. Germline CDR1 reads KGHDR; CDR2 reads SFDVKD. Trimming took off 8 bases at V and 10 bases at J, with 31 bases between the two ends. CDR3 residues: CATKTFPQGSTLRLELFF. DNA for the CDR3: TGTGCCACCAAAACGTTTCCGCAGGGTAGTACTCTGCGCCTGGAGCTGTTTTTT.

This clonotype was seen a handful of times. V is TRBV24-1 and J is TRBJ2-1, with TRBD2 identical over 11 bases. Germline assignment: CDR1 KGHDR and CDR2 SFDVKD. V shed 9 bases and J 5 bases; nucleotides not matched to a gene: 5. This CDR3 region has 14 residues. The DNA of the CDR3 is TGTGCCACCCGGGGGACTAGCGGAGACAATGAGCAGTTCTTC. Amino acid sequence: CATRGTSGDNEQFF.

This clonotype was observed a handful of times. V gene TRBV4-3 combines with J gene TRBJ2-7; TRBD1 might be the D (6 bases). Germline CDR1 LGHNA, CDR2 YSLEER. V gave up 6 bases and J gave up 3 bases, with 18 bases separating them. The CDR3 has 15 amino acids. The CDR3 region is CASRPRQDGYYEQYF. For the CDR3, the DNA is TGCGCCAGCAGACCGAGACAGGACGGGTACTACGAGCAGTACTTC.

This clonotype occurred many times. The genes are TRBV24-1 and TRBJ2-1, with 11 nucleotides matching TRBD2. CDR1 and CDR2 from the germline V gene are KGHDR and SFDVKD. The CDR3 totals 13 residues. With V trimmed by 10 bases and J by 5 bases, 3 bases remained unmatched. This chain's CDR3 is CATGTSGNNEQFF. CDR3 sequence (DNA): TGTGCCACTGGGACTAGCGGAAACAATGAGCAGTTCTTC.

In DNA, the CDR3 is TGCAGTGCTGGCCTGGGACAGGGCGTTTACGAGCAGTACTTC. Its translation: CSAGLGQGVYEQYF. The gene calls are TRBV20-1 and TRBJ2-7, with 9 bases aligning to TRBD1. CDR3 size: 14 residues. V was clipped by 5 bases and J by 4 bases; unmatched bases: 9. Germline CDR1 DFQATT, CDR2 SNEGSKA (reference sequence).

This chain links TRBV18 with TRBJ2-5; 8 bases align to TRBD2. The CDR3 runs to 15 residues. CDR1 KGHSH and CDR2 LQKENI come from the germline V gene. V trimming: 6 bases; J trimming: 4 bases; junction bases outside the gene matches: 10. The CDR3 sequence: CASSTGSGGGETQYF. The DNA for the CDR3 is TGTGCCAGCTCTACAGGGAGCGGGGGAGGAGAGACCCAGTACTTC.